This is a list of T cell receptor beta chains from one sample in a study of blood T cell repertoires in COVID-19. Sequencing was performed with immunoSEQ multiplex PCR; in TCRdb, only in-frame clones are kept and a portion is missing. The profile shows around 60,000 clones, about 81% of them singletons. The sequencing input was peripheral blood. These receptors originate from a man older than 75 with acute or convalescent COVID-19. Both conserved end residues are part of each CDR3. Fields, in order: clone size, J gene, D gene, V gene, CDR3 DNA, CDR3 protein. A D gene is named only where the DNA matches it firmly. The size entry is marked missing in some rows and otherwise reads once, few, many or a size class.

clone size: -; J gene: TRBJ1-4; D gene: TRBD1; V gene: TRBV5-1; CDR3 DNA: TGCGCCAGCAGCGTAGGGACAGGTGTTAATGAAAAACTGTTTTTT; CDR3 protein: CASSVGTGVNEKLFF
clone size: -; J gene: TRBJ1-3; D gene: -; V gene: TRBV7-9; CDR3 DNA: TGTGCCAGCAGCTTCTCAGGGGTTAGGACTGGAAACACCATATATTTT; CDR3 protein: CASSFSGVRTGNTIYF
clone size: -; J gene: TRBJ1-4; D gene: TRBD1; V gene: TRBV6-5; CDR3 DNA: TGTGCCAGCAGACAGGGGGACGAAAAACTGTTTTTT; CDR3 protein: CASRQGDEKLFF
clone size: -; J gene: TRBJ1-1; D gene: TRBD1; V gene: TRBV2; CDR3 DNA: TGTGCCAGCAGGGGGGACAGCCCGGGGACTGAAGCTTTCTTT; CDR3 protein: CASRGDSPGTEAFF
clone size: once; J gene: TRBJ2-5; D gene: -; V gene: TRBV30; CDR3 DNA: TGTGCCTGGAGTGTACCCAACAGGGCAGAGACCCAGTACTTC; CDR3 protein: CAWSVPNRAETQYF
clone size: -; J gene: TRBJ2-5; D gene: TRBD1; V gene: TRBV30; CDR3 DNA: TGTGCCTGGATTGGGACAGGGAGTTTGACCCAGTACTTC; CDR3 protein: CAWIGTGSLTQYF
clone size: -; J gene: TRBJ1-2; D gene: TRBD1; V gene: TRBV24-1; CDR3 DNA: TGTGCCACCAGTGCAGGGACAGACTATGGCTACACCTTC; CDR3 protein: CATSAGTDYGYTF
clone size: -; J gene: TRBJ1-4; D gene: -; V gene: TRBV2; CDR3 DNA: TGTGCCAGCAGTGGAACAGGGCTTGGTGAAAAACTGTTTTTT; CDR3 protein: CASSGTGLGEKLFF
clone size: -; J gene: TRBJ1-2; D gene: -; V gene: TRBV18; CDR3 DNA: TGTGCCAGCTCACCCGTAACTTCAGGTCAGCTTGGCTACACCTTC; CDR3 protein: CASSPVTSGQLGYTF
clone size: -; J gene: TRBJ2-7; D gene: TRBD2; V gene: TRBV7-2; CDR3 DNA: TGTGCCAGCAGCTTACGCGGGGGTTCGGACGAGCAGTACTTC; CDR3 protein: CASSLRGGSDEQYF
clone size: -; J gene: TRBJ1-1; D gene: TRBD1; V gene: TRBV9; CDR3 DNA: TGTGCCAGCAGCGTACCCTCTGGACAGGGCACTGAAGCTTTCTTT; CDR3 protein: CASSVPSGQGTEAFF
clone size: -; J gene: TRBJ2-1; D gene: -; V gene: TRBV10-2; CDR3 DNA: TGCGCCAGCAGAGGCGCCCGCGCCGGGGATGAGCAGTTCTTC; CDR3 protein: CASRGARAGDEQFF
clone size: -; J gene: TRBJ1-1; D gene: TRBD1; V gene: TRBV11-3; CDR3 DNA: TGTGCCAGCAGCGCCGACAGGGGGCGAGAAGCTTTCTTT; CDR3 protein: CASSADRGREAFF
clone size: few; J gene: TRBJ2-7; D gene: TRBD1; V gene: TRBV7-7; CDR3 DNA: TGTGCTAGCAGCTTAGCTCCGGGACAGGGGGGTCAGTACTTC; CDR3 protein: CASSLAPGQGGQYF
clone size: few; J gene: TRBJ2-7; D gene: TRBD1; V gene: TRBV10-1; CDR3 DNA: TGCGCCAGCGGGGCCGGGACAGGGGTAAACGAGCAGTACTTC; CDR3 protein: CASGAGTGVNEQYF
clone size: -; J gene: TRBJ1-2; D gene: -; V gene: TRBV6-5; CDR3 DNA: TGTGCCAGCAGTTATGCCCTCAGTTCTAACTATGGCTACACCTTC; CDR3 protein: CASSYALSSNYGYTF
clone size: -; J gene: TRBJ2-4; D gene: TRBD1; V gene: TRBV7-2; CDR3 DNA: TGTGCCAGCAGCTACTCACCGGGACAGGGAGTAGCCAAAAACATTCAGTACTTC; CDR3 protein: CASSYSPGQGVAKNIQYF
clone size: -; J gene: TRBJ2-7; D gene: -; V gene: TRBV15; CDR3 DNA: TGTGCCACCAGCAGAGAGTTTGGCACAGGCCATACCTACGAGCAGTACTTC; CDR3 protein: CATSREFGTGHTYEQYF
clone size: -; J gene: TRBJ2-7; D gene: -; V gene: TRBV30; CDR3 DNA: TGTGCCTGGAGAATGGGTGGAGCCGAGCAGTACTTC; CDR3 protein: CAWRMGGAEQYF
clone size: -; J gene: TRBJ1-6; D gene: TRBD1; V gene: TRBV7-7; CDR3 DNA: TGTGCTAGCAGCTTAGGGCAGGGGGGAAATTCACCCCTCCACTTT; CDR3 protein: CASSLGQGGNSPLHF
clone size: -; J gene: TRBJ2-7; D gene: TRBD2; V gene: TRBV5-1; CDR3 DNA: TGCGCCAGCAGCTGGACTAGCGGGGGCAACTCCTACGAGCAGTACTTC; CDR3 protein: CASSWTSGGNSYEQYF
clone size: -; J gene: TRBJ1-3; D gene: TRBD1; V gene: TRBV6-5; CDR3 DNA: TGTGCCAGCAGCCTGACAGGGTTGGGAAACACCATATATTTT; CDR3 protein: CASSLTGLGNTIYF
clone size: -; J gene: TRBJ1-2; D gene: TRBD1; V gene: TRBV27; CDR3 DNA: TGTGCCAACAGAGGTCCCCGCGGGACAGGAATGGAAACTGACTATGGCTACACCTTC; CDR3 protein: CANRGPRGTGMETDYGYTF
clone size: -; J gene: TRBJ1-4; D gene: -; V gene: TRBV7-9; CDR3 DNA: TGTGCCAGCAGCTTTAGTCTTCCCGGTGAAAAACTGTTTTTT; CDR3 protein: CASSFSLPGEKLFF
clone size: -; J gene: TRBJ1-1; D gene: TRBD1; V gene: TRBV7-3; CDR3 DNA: TGTGCCAGCAGCCCGTGGACAGGGGAAGACACTGAAGCTTTCTTT; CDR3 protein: CASSPWTGEDTEAFF
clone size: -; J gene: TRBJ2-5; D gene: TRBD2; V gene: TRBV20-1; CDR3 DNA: TGCAGTGCTAGTAGACTAGCGGGGAACAACCAAGAGACCCAGTACTTC; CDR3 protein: CSASRLAGNNQETQYF
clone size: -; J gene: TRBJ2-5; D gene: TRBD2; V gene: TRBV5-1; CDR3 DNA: TGCGCCAGCAGCCCCGGGACTAGCGTTAAAGAGACCCAGTACTTC; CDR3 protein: CASSPGTSVKETQYF
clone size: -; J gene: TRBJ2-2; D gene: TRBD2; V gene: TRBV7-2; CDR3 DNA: TGTGCCAGCGCTACGGGGGGGAACACCGGGGAGCTGTTTTTT; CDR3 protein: CASATGGNTGELFF
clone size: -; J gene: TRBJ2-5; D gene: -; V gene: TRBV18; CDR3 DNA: TGTGCCAGCTCACCGGGGCGTTCTGGAGAGACCCAGTACTTC; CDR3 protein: CASSPGRSGETQYF
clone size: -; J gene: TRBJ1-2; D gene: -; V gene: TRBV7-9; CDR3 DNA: TGTGCCAGCAGCCCCGCCGGCGGTAACTATGGCTACACCTTC; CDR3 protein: CASSPAGGNYGYTF
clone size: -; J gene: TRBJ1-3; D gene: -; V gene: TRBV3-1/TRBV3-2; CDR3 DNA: TGTGCCAGCAGCCAAGAGGCAGGGTTCGGAAACACCATATATTTT; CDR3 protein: CASSQEAGFGNTIYF
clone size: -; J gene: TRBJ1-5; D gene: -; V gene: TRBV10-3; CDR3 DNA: TGTGCCATCAGTGAGTCGGCGACGGGGGGCAATCAGCCCCAGCATTTT; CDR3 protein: CAISESATGGNQPQHF
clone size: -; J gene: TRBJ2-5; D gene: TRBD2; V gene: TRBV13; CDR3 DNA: TGTGCCAGCAGCTTAGGCCTTCAGACTAGCGGGGGCCAAGAGACCCAGTACTTC; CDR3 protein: CASSLGLQTSGGQETQYF
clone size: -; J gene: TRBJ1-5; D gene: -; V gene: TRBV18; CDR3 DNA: TGTGCCAGCTCAGGGACAAATAGCAATCAGCCCCAGCATTTT; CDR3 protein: CASSGTNSNQPQHF
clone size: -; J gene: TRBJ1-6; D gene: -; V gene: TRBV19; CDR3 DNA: TGTGCCAGTACCCCGGCGGGGACCAGTAATTCACCCCTCCACTTT; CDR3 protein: CASTPAGTSNSPLHF
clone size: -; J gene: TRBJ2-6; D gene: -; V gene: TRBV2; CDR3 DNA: TGTGCCAGCAGGGGACATAGCTCTGGGGCCAACGTCCTGACTTTC; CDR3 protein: CASRGHSSGANVLTF
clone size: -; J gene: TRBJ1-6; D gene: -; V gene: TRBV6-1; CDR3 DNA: TGTGCCAGCAGTGTGTTTGGTAAAAGACTGACGTCTAATTCACCCCTCCACTTT; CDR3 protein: CASSVFGKRLTSNSPLHF
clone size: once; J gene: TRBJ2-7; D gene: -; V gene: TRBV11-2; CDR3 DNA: TGTGCCAGCAGCTCTCCCCGGTCCCCAGGTGGCTACGAGCAGTACTTC; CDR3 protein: CASSSPRSPGGYEQYF
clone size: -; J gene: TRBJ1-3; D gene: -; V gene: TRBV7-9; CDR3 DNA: TGTGCCAGCAGCTTTCTACAGAGCTCTGGAAACACCATATATTTT; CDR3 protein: CASSFLQSSGNTIYF
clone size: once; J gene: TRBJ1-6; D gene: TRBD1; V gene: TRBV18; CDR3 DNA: TGTGCCAGCTCGCAGGACAGGGACAATTCACCCCTCCACTTT; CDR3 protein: CASSQDRDNSPLHF
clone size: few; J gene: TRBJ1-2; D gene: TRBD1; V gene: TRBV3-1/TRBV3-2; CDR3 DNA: TGTGCCAGCAGCCGAATGAGGACAGGGGACTATGGCTACACCTTC; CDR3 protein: CASSRMRTGDYGYTF
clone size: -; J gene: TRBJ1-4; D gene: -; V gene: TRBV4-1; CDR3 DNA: TGCGCCAGCAGCCAAGCTACAGGTTCAACTAATGAAAAACTGTTTTTT; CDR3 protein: CASSQATGSTNEKLFF
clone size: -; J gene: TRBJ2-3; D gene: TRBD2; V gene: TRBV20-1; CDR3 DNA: TGCAGTGCTAGTAAACGGGGGGGTTTAGATACGCAGTATTTT; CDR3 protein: CSASKRGGLDTQYF
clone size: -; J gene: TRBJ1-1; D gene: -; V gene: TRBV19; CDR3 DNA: TGTGCCAGTAGACCGGGACATAGGACTGAAGCTTTCTTT; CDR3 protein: CASRPGHRTEAFF
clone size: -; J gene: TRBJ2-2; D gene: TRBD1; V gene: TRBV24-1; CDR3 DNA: TGTGCCACCAGAACAAAAGCCGGGACAGGGGATTCCACCGGGGAGCTGTTTTTT; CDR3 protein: CATRTKAGTGDSTGELFF
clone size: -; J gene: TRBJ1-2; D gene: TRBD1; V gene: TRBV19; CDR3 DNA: TGTGCCAGTAGCATAGATTCCGGGACAGGGGGCTACTATGGCTACACCTTC; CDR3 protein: CASSIDSGTGGYYGYTF
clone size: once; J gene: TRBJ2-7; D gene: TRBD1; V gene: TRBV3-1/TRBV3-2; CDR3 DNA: TGTGCCAGCAGCCGCAGGACAGGGTACGACGAGCAGTACTTC; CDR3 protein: CASSRRTGYDEQYF
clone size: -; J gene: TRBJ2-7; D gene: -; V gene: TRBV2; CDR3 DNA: TGTGCCAGCTACGAGGGAGTCTCCTACGAGCAGTACTTC; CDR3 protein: CASYEGVSYEQYF
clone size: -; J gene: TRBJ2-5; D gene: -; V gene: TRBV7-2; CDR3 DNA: TGTGCCAGCAGCTTAGAGGGGTGGGCGACCCAGTACTTC; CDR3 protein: CASSLEGWATQYF
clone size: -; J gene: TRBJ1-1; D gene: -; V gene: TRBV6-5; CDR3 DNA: TGTGCCAGCAGTTCGCTCGGAGGTACTGAAGCTTTCTTT; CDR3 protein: CASSSLGGTEAFF
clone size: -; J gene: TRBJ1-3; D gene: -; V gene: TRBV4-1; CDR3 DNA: TGCGCCAGCAGCCAAGATTACAGCTTAAGGGGGAACACCATATATTTT; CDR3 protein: CASSQDYSLRGNTIYF
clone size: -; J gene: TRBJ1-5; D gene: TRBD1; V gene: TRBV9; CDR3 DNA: TGTGCCAGCAGGGGGTTCGGGACAGGGGGCTATGGCAATCAGCCCCAGCATTTT; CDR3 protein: CASRGFGTGGYGNQPQHF
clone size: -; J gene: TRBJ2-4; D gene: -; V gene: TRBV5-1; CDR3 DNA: TGCGCCAGCAGCTTGGAAAGTGGGCAGCCAAACATTCAGTACTTC; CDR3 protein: CASSLESGQPNIQYF